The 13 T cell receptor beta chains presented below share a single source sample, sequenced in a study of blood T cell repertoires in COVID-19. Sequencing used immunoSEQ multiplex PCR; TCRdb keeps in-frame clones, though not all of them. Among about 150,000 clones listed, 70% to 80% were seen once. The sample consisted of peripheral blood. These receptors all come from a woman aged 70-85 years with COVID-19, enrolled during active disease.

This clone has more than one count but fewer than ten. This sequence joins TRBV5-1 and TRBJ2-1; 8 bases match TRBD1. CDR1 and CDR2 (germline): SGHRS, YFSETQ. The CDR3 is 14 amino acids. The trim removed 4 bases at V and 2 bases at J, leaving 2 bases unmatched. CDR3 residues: CASSLDRAYNEQFF. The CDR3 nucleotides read TGCGCCAGCAGCCTGGACAGGGCCTACAATGAGCAGTTCTTC.

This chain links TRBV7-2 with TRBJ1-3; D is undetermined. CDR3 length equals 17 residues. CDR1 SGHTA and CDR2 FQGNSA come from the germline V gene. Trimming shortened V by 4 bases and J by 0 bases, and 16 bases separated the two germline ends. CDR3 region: CASSSTGGLRSGNTIYF. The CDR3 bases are TGTGCCAGCAGCTCAACGGGCGGGCTCCGCTCTGGAAACACCATATATTTT.

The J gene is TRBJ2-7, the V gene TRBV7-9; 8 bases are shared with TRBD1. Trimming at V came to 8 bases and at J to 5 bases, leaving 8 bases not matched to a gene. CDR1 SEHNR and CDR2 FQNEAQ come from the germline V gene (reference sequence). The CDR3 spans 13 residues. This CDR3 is CASQRQGSDEQYF. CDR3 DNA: TGTGCCAGCCAAAGACAGGGGTCGGACGAGCAGTACTTC.

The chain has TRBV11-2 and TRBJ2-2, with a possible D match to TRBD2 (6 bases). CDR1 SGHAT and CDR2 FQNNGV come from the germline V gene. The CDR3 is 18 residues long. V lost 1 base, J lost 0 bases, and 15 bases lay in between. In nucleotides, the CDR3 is TGTGCCAGCAGCTTAGTAACGGGAGCTAAATCGAACACCGGGGAGCTGTTTTTT. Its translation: CASSLVTGAKSNTGELFF.

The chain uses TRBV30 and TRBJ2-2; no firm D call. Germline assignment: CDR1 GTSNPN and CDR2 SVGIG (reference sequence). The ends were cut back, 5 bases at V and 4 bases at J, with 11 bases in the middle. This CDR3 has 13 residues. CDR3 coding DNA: TGTGCCTGGCGTCCCCTGAGCACCGGGGAGCTGTTTTTT. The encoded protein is CAWRPLSTGELFF.

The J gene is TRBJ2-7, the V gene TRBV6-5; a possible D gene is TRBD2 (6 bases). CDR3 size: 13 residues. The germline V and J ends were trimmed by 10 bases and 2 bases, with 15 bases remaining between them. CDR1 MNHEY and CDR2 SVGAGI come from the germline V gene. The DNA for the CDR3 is TGTGCCACCCTGGGGGGAACCACCTACGAGCAGTACTTC. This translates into CATLGGTTYEQYF.

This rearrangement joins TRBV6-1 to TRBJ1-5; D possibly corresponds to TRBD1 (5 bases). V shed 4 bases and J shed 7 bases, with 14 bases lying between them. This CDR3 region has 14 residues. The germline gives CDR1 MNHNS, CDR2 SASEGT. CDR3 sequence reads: CASSARDGRQPQHF. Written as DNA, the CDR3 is TGTGCCAGCAGTGCCAGGGATGGGCGACAGCCCCAGCATTTT.

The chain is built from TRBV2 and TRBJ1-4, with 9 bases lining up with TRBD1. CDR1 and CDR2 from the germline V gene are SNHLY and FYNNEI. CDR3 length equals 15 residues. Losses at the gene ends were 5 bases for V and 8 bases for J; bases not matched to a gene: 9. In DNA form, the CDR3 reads TGTGCCAGCAGTTTTACTACAGGGGGCGCCGAAAAACTGTTTTTT. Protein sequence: CASSFTTGGAEKLFF.

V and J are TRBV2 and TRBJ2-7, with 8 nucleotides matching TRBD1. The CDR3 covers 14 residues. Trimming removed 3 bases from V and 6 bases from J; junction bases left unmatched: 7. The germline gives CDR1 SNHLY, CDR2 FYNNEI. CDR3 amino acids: CASSDRQGPREQYF. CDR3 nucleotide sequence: TGTGCCAGCAGTGACCGACAGGGGCCCCGCGAGCAGTACTTC.

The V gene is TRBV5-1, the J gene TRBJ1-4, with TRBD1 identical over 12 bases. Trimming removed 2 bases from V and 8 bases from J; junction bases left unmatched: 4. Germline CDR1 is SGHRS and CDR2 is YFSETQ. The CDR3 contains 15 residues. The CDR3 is CASSFSGTGGEKLFF. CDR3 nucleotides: TGCGCCAGCAGCTTCTCCGGGACAGGGGGCGAAAAACTGTTTTTT.

CDR3 protein: CAWSKGLSGNTIYF. CDR3 bases: TGTGCCTGGAGTAAGGGGCTCTCTGGAAACACCATATATTTT. The chain is built from TRBV30 and TRBJ1-3; a possible D gene is TRBD1 (5 bases). Deletions cut 2 bases from V and 0 bases from J, with 8 bases between. Germline V CDR1 and CDR2: GTSNPN, SVGIG (reference sequence). The CDR3 contains 14 residues.

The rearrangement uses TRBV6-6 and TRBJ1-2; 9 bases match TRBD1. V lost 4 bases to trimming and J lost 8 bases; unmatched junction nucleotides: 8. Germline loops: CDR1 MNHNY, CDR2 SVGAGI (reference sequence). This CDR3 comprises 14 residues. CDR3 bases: TGTGCCAGCAGTTGGCCGGGACAGGGACAAGGCTACACCTTC. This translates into CASSWPGQGQGYTF.

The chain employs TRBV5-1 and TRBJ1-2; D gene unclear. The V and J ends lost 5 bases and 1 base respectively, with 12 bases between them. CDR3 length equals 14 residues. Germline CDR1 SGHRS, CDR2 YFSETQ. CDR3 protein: CASRQTPDNYGYTF. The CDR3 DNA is TGCGCCAGCAGACAAACACCAGATAACTATGGCTACACCTTC.